Listed here are 29 T cell receptor beta chains from one sample, sequenced in a study of tumor-infiltrating lymphocytes in primary liver carcinoma. Scientists recovered RNA and DNA together from about 21-30 mg of unsorted bulk tissue. The investigators made TCR beta cDNA from roughly 460 ng total RNA, using a constant-region primer. For TCR beta, libraries were produced by three nested multiplex PCR rounds using slightly modified ARM-PCR. Forward primers for TRBV1-TRBV30 and a C-beta reverse primer served the first two PCR rounds, at 10 cycles each. TCRdb passed the multiplex PCR reads through MiXCR, listing each CDR3 protein once. Counted here are roughly 100,000 distinct CDR3 sequences, roughly four fifths occurring once; the ten biggest clones make up approximately 21%. The sequenced material came from liver tumor tissue from sampling region 3. The subset was: tumor region T3, left-lateral pole. The receptors come from a man in his forties with primary liver carcinoma and hepatitis B virus infection.

This chain connects TRBV29-1 to TRBJ2-3; TRBD2 might be the D (6 bases). V lost 6 bases, J lost 5 bases, and 21 bases lay in between. The CDR3 spans 15 residues. In germline, CDR1 is SQVTM, CDR2 ANQGSEA. The CDR3 DNA reads as TGCAGCGTACGGACTAACGGGGGTTCGAAAGATACGCAGTATTTT. Translated, it gives CSVRTNGGSKDTQYF.

As for this clonotype: An end of the junction differs from the germline gene, which may be a read error. The V and J genes are TRBV4-3 and TRBJ2-6, with D perhaps matching TRBD1 or TRBD2 (5 bases each). The CDR3 loop spans 14 amino acids. Germline V CDR1 and CDR2: LGHNA, YSLEER. The CDR3 region has the DNA TGCGCCAGCGGCCAAGGTGGGGGAGCCAACCTCCTGACTTTC. As protein: CASGQGGGANLLTF.

As to this clonotype: The junction and the germline gene differ at one end; a read error may be behind it. The CDR3 coding sequence is TGCACCAGGAGCTCCTGGGACAGGGAAAGGAATTCACCCCTCCACTTT. Amino acid sequence: CTRSSWDRERNSPLHF. The rearrangement links TRBV4-3 to TRBJ1-6; 9 bases fit TRBD1. CDR1 LGHNA and CDR2 YSLEER come from the germline V gene. This CDR3 is 16 amino acids long.

About this clonotype: Because the CDR3's place on the DNA is in doubt, the DNA is left out and the CDR3 is given as listed by TCRdb. The gene calls are TRBV29-1 and TRBJ1-5. The CDR3 extends over 12 residues, inclusive of both ends. In germline, CDR1 is SQVTM, CDR2 ANQGSEA. The CDR3 here is CSVGGGNQPQRF.

This clonotype was observed a few times. Given a much more abundant clone one base away, this may be a read error. The chain carries TRBV5-1 and TRBJ2-3; weak D call: TRBD2 (5 bases). Germline V CDR1 and CDR2: SGHRS, YFSETQ. Trimming stripped 2 bases from V and 0 bases from J, with 10 bases between. The CDR3 runs 15 residues. CDR3: CASSFDGISTDTQYF. The CDR3 DNA sequence: TGCGCCAGCAGCTTTGACGGGATTAGCACAGATACGCAGTATTTT.

With regard to this clonotype: Here the CDR3 omits its conserved ending phenylalanine or tryptophan, so a read error is the likely source. The V and J genes are TRBV12-3 or TRBV12-4 and TRBJ2-5; TRBD2 might be the D (6 bases). The CDR3 has 13 residues. The CDR3 nucleotides are TGCGCCAGCAGTCCGAACAGCGGGGAGACCCAGTACGTC. Translating it yields CASSPNSGETQYV.

Remarks on this clonotype: Germline is not matched at one junction end, which may reflect a read error. The V call is TRBV6-2 or TRBV6-3, the J call TRBJ2-1, with 9 bases that match TRBD2. In germline, CDR1 is MNHEY, CDR2 SVGEGT. This CDR3 has 14 amino acids. The CDR3 DNA follows: TGTGGCAGCACTAGTAGCGGGAGCGGCAATGGGCAGTTCTTC. It specifies CGSTSSGSGNGQFF.

This clonotype was recorded a few times. A much larger clone lies one base from this, so it may be a read error. The V call is TRBV28, the J call TRBJ2-4; D remains unclear. CDR1 is MDHEN and CDR2 is SYDVKM in the germline V gene. This CDR3 has 16 residues. The CDR3 DNA reads TGTGTCAGCAGCGATCAAGAGCCCATAGCCAAAAACATTCAGTACTTC. Its translation is CVSSDQEPIAKNIQYF.

Concerning this clonotype itself: Without the conserved terminal phenylalanine or tryptophan, this CDR3 likely stems from a read error. The chain links TRBV29-1 to TRBJ2-7; a possible D gene is TRBD2 (5 bases). This CDR3 comprises 10 residues. Germline V gene sequence: CDR1 SQVTM, CDR2 ANQGSEA. In DNA, the CDR3 is TGCACCGTTAAACGGGGCGAGCAGTACTGC. This encodes CTVKRGEQYC.

A few counts support this clonotype. The CDR3 DNA reads as TGTGTCAGTAGTCCGGTCCATCCGGGGGAGACCCAGTACTTC. Protein sequence: CVSSPVHPGETQYF. The chain is built from TRBV6-5 and TRBJ2-5, with TRBD2 as a possible D gene (5 bases). This CDR3 region has 14 residues. Germline loops: CDR1 MNHEY, CDR2 SVGAGI.

This clonotype was picked up one time. Given the absence of the conserved phenylalanine or tryptophan at the CDR3 end, a read error is likely. The limits of the CDR3 on the DNA are not certain, so only TCRdb's listed CDR3 is given. The rearrangement joins TRBV11-1 to TRBJ2-5; the DNA was not used to check the table's D call, TRBD2. 15 amino acids form the CDR3, both terminal residues included. CDR1 is SGHAT and CDR2 is FQDESV in the germline V gene (reference sequence). The CDR3 here is CASTLTELARETQYY.

A remark on this clonotype: Because the CDR3 is missing its conserved closing phenylalanine or tryptophan, this is likely a read error. The rearrangement links TRBV11-1 to TRBJ2-2; D gene uncertain. Germline lookup yields CDR1 SGHAT and CDR2 FQDESV (reference sequence). This CDR3 spans 13 amino acids. Trimming shortened V by 3 bases and J by 9 bases, and 11 bases separated the two germline ends. Here the CDR3 reads CASSFWDTWELFL. The CDR3 nucleotides are TGTGCCAGCAGCTTTTGGGATACCTGGGAGCTGTTTCTT.

About this clonotype itself: Germline and junction disagree at one end, which may indicate a read error. The J gene is TRBJ2-3, the V gene TRBV14; D gene ambiguous. This CDR3 comprises 13 residues. CDR1 is SGHDN, CDR2 FVKESK, per germline. Here the CDR3 reads CAGSPGYTYTQYF. The CDR3 DNA is TGTGCTGGCAGCCCAGGATACACATATACGCAGTATTTT.

Worth noting for this clonotype: A much larger clone sits a single nucleotide away, making a read error possible. The chain couples TRBV28 to TRBJ1-2; D gene unclear. The CDR3 spans 12 residues. Trimming stripped 5 bases from V and 4 bases from J, with 8 bases between. In germline, CDR1 is MDHEN, CDR2 SYDVKM. The CDR3 DNA reads TGTGCCAGCAGTATTGAAGGCTATGGCTACACCTTC. Translating gives CASSIEGYGYTF.

Notes on this clonotype: Relative to the germline gene, one junction end is altered; a read error may explain this. The V call is TRBV4-2, the J call TRBJ2-4; no reliable D call. The CDR3 sequence is 15 residues long. Germline V gene data show CDR1 as LGHNA and CDR2 as YNFKEQ. The CDR3 spells CAISQGVDPNSIQYF. The DNA of the CDR3 is TGTGCCATCAGCCAAGGCGTGGATCCCAATAGCATTCAGTATTTC.

About this clonotype: Since no conserved phenylalanine or tryptophan closes the CDR3, a read error is the likely cause. V and J are TRBV25-1 and TRBJ2-1; 9 nucleotides line up with TRBD2. The CDR3 runs 14 residues. The germline V gene encodes CDR1 MGHDK and CDR2 SYGVNS. CDR3 residues: CASTAGGSYTEQFL. As DNA, the CDR3 is TGTGCCAGTACAGCGGGAGGCTCCTACACTGAGCAGTTCTTA.

The sample holds many counts of this clonotype. V and J are TRBV25-1 and TRBJ1-5; D not resolved. CDR1 MGHDK and CDR2 SYGVNS come from the germline V gene. CDR3 size: 14 residues. Trimming left V 2 bases short and J 9 bases short, with 14 bases between. CDR3 bases: TGTGCCAGCAGTGAACTCGTCCGAGACGGGCCCCAGCATTTT. It encodes CASSELVRDGPQHF.

In the case of this clonotype: A single base separates this from a much larger clone, so it may be a read error. The V and J genes are TRBV5-3 and TRBJ1-1; D perhaps matches TRBD1 (6 bases). TRBV5-3 is assigned to the ORF class and has an uncertain function. V lost 2 bases to trimming and J lost 3 bases, with 14 bases between them. The CDR3 is 15 residues long. The CDR3 nucleotides are TGTGCCAGAAGCTTTACCCCCGGGGGCGACACTGAAGCTTTCTTT. It specifies CARSFTPGGDTEAFF.

As to this clonotype: Sequence at one end of the junction differs from germline and may be a read error. The chain carries TRBV11-2 and TRBJ2-5; 7 bases line up with TRBD2. Germline V lookup: CDR1 SGHAT, CDR2 FQNNGV. This CDR3 comprises 15 residues. CDR3 in DNA: TGTGCAAGCAGCTTACCCGTGCAGGGAGGGGTGACCCAGTACTTC. This gives the protein CASSLPVQGGVTQYF.

V and J are TRBV14 and TRBJ1-1; 8 bases match TRBD1. This CDR3 comprises 16 residues. Trimming removed 4 bases from V and 0 bases from J; junction bases left unmatched: 7. Looked up from germline, CDR1 is SGHDN and CDR2 is FVKESK. In DNA form, the CDR3 reads TGTGCCAGCAGCCGGGGACAGGAAAGAGTGAACACTGAAGCTTTCTTT. Encoded protein: CASSRGQERVNTEAFF.

The chain carries TRBV29-1 and TRBJ2-1; 10 bases line up with TRBD2. CDR3 length equals 18 residues. The junction had 16 bases not matched to a gene; V was cut back by 4 bases and J by 4 bases. Germline assignment: CDR1 SQVTM and CDR2 ANQGSEA. The CDR3 protein is CSVGGRRTSGNQYNEQFF. The DNA of the CDR3 is TGCAGCGTTGGAGGTAGACGCACTAGCGGGAATCAGTACAATGAGCAGTTCTTC.

Worth noting for this clonotype: It is likely a read error, because the conserved phenylalanine at the end of the CDR3 is missing. The V and J genes are TRBV11-1 and TRBJ1-2, with D unclear. The CDR3 loop spans 13 amino acids. CDR1 is SGHAT, CDR2 FQDESV, per germline (reference sequence). The CDR3 is CASSLVHNYGYTS. The CDR3 DNA reads as TGTGCCAGTAGCTTGGTCCATAACTATGGTTACACCTCC.

The chain combines TRBV12-3 or TRBV12-4 with TRBJ2-5, with 10 bases that match TRBD1. V trimming: 5 bases; J trimming: 5 bases; junction bases outside the gene matches: 11. The CDR3 covers 16 residues. The CDR3 sequence: CASSLETGGLRETQYF. The CDR3 region has the DNA TGTGCCAGCAGTCTGGAGACAGGGGGCCTTCGGGAGACCCAGTACTTC.

With regard to this clonotype: It is likely a read error, because the conserved phenylalanine at the end of the CDR3 is missing. V gene TRBV4-1 combines with J gene TRBJ2-1, with 11 bases fitting TRBD2. Trimming took 6 bases from V and 9 from J; bases not matched to a gene: 16. Per the germline V gene, CDR1 is MGHRA and CDR2 is YSYEKL. The CDR3 runs 17 residues. CDR3 DNA sequence: TGCGCCAGCAGTCCCAGAGGGGTAGCGGGAGGGCGTTGTGAGCAGTTCTCC. It encodes CASSPRGVAGGRCEQFS.

A note on this clonotype: The junction departs from germline at one end; a sequencing error may be responsible. The V call is TRBV6-6, the J call TRBJ1-5, with 7 positions matching TRBD1. Per germline, CDR1 MNHNY and CDR2 SVGAGI (reference sequence). The CDR3 spans 14 residues. The CDR3 spells CVSSDWDSNQPQHF. The CDR3, as DNA: TGTGTCAGCAGTGATTGGGACAGTAATCAGCCCCAGCATTTT.

The chain joins TRBV6-5 to TRBJ1-2; D remains ambiguous. The CDR3 sequence is 12 residues long. Germline lookup yields CDR1 MNHEY and CDR2 SVGAGI. DNA of the CDR3: TGTACTACCCTAGACCTTGCCGGAATGCACACCTTC. Translating gives CTTLDLAGMHTF.

This clonotype was detected only once. At one end, the junction sequence differs from germline, possibly due to a read error. The chain uses TRBV5-4 and TRBJ2-5; D is perhaps TRBD2 (6 bases). The CDR3 consists of 14 residues. Germline CDR1 is SGHNT and CDR2 is YYREEE (reference sequence). The CDR3 sequence: CAISPAQVGEAQYF. DNA for the CDR3: TGTGCCATCAGCCCAGCACAGGTGGGGGAGGCCCAGTACTTC.

To note about this clonotype: It is likely a read error, because the conserved phenylalanine at the end of the CDR3 is missing. V usage is TRBV29-1 and J usage is TRBJ2-2; D remains unclear. Germline V CDR1 and CDR2: SQVTM, ANQGSEA. The CDR3 has 15 amino acids. CDR3 residues: CSVGTSAANTGELFH. DNA for the CDR3: TGCAGCGTTGGGACCAGCGCGGCGAATACCGGGGAGCTGTTTCAT.

The J gene is TRBJ2-7, the V gene TRBV4-1; 10 bases are a match to TRBD1. CDR1 and CDR2 from the germline V gene are MGHRA and YSYEKL. The CDR3 covers 12 residues. The V gene end was trimmed by 10 bases and the J gene end by 7 bases; junction bases not matched to a gene: 7. The CDR3 DNA follows: TGCGCCACGAAGGGGACAGGGGAAGAGCAGTACTTC. This encodes CATKGTGEEQYF.